This T cell receptor beta chain was recorded in a study of long-term antiretroviral therapy in people with HIV (dated by TCRdb to between 2021 and 2024). For the study in its entirety: The earliest samples were collected roughly a decade before the 2015 WHO recommendation for immediate ART, at a time when ART was usually postponed until CD4 counts fell. No cross-contamination during QIAcube processing was shown when test extractions of a monoclonal T-cell line were performed alongside a few dozen polyclonal samples. Of the roughly 32 participants with HIV, eleven were female. This retrospective serial study examined whether starting ART and sustained HIV suppression were associated with changes in the composition and diversity of the TRB repertoire in peripheral blood. The cohort contributed about 200 cryopreserved PBMC samples from under 35 adults with confirmed HIV infection, collected serially over a mean of around 6 years (range 1-12). Broad study findings and their caveats: The samples span the years 2004 to 2017, and the ART regimens used may be less effective than current regimens. Compared with controls, HIV repertoires had narrower CDR3 length ranges, and the network structure pointed to an antigen-experienced repertoire that shifted only slightly toward naive after ART. ART initiation was associated with a significant increase in TRB diversity, but diversity stayed significantly below transplant donor controls even after long-term ART. Expanded TRB clones identified before ART initiation dominated the repertoire across all time points, though the dominance fluctuated and decreased in many PLHIV after ART. No data were available on ART adherence, viral resistance or therapy changes, limiting inferences about post-ART repertoire changes. Because pre-ART samples had limited cell numbers, unsorted PBMC were profiled rather than sorted CD4+ and CD8+ T cells. Because PBMC availability was limited, only the TCR beta chain was sequenced, with no alpha chain pairing.

To be included, a participant needed at least one PBMC sample from before ART initiation plus at least two post-ART samples. All participants with HIV were treated in the United States of America. Before DNA extraction, cryopreserved samples containing about 0.95-10 million PBMC were thawed and washed. At the time of the earliest PBMC sample, participants with HIV were aged between about 20 and 60 years. Per participant, PBMC samples came from 1-4 timepoints prior to ART initiation and 2-8 timepoints following ART initiation, for a median of 7 samples. Serial HIV viral load, CD4+ T-cell count, ART history and demographic data were obtained for every participant. A Qiagen kit on a QIAcube was used to extract genomic DNA from unsorted PBMC, with samples processed in batches of 12. As regards this clone: It has no known antigen specificity. Base quality data are lacking; no much larger clone is found one base away.

The CDR3 covers 18 residues, taking in both the cysteine and the phenylalanine. The DNA shown is the 54-base CDR3, in frame from base 1. V is cut back by 5 bases and J by 5 bases, with 15 bases in the junction unmatched. The germline V gene sets CDR1 to SGHTA and CDR2 to FQGTGA. The immunoSEQ hsTCRB v3.0 assay was used at survey level resolution for TRB variable region sequencing. TRB sequencing targeted a depth of 40,000-50,000 T-cell genomes per sample. An Illumina MiSeq with a v3 150-cycle kit was used to sequence the pooled TRB libraries. On the authors' methods: Repertoire analysis was run in R within a reproducible Nextflow workflow that covered QC, data transformation and analysis. Custom analyses were implemented in LymphoSeq2, an R package for AIRR-Seq data exploration. A few samples that produced fewer than 5000 total TRB sequences were removed, so 190 or so HIV repertoires were analyzed. Among the 170 to 200 retained HIV repertoires, about 57 were collected before ART initiation and 120 to 140 after ART initiation. Each repertoire was downsampled to 5000 TRB nucleotide sequences, and summary statistics were averaged across 100 downsampling iterations. The analysis kept only TRB sequences whose CDR3 regions were at least seven amino acids long. A Shannon entropy-derived clonality score and the Gini coefficient were used to measure diversity. In the repertoire networks, any two of the top 5000 CDR3 amino acid sequences were linked whenever the two sequences differed by an edit distance of one. Antigen specificity groups and MHC restriction were predicted for TRB CDR3 amino acid sequences with GLIPH2. CDR3 amino acid sequences were matched against VDJdb and McPAS-TCR to flag known CMV, EBV, HIV or tissue antigen associations. Pre-ART, post-ART and control groups were compared with Wilcoxon signed-rank tests and Holm-Bonferroni correction. Here the immuneACCESS table is served through TCRdb, limited to in-frame sequences with V and J called. Missing clones are a known gap in these copies; in checked studies unresolved V genes cover under half, and the rest lacks a known reason. V, J and clone size were drawn from that table, and D and trimming were deduced from the DNA. In this sample the table shows about 15,000 clones, approximately 75% of which occur a single time. Of the sample, about 14% is held by the ten largest clones.

This TCR was sampled from a woman in her forties or fifties with HIV. Material: unsorted PBMCs, obtained 1.5 years before starting antiretroviral therapy. The chain couples TRBV7-3 to TRBJ2-5, and TRBD2 aligns with 12 junction nucleotides. The DNA sequence is given as TGTGCCAGCAGCCCCTCCCCCCCCGGGACTAGCGGGTCGGAGACCCAGTACTTC. The encoded protein is CASSPSPPGTSGSETQYF.